This TCR beta chain is from a study of blood T cell repertoires in COVID-19. The overall study: Collection of acute and convalescent COVID-19 samples took place in the United States, Italy and Spain.

Individuals drawn from approximately 22 US areas were about 18 to 100 years old. Participant-given clinical history determined each cohort assignment. CDR1 is SGHTA and CDR2 is FQGNSA in the germline V gene. This CDR3 spans 16 amino acids. The junction had 4 bases not matched to a gene; V was cut back by 4 bases and J by 2 bases. In the authors' methods: Reference gene primer amplification in the assay estimated nucleated cell counts. Sequencing was performed with immunoSEQ multiplex PCR; in TCRdb, only in-frame clones are kept and a portion is missing. The DNA was the basis for D and trimming; V, J and clone size are from that table. The sample lists 180,000 or so clones, approximately 89% occurring once. Regarding this clone: This sample also contains other DNA sequences that code for the same CDR3.

The chain carries TRBV7-2 and TRBJ2-5; TRBD2 matches 13 bases. The TCR was taken from a woman in her thirties or forties with acute COVID-19. The specimen sequenced was PBMCs or T cells enriched from blood (not recorded which). In nucleotides, the CDR3 is TGTGCCAGCAGCTCCAGACTAGCGGGGGGACAAGAGACCCAGTACTTC. Its translation: CASSSRLAGGQETQYF. The full variable domain, rest sourced from reference TRBV7-2 and TRBJ2-5, is GAGVSQSPSNKVTEKGKDVELRCDPISGHTALYWYRQSLGQGLEFLIYFQGNSAPDKSGLPSDRFSAERTGGSVSTLTIQRTQQEDSAVYLCASSSRLAGGQETQYFGPGTRLLVL.